These 31 T cell receptor beta chains share one sample of origin, sequenced in a study of cytomegalovirus exposure and HLA in healthy donors. The PCR used 60 Vbeta and 13 Jbeta primers. Some clones are missing from TCRdb's copy, which holds only in-frame ones; the method was immunoSEQ multiplex PCR. The data show about 120,000 clones, with 70% to 90% seen just once and 20% held by the top ten. Sequencing used PBMCs. These receptors came from a young man in good health and CMV-seropositive.

V and J are TRBV15 and TRBJ2-5; D is ambiguous. Germline V gene sequence: CDR1 LNHNV, CDR2 YYDKDF (reference sequence). V lost 0 bases to trimming and J lost 4 bases, with 9 bases between them. This CDR3 is 14 amino acids long. The CDR3 sequence: CATSRDASGETQYF. The CDR3 bases are TGTGCCACCAGCAGAGATGCGTCGGGAGAGACCCAGTACTTC.

The CDR3 here is CAWSVTAYGYTF. The CDR3 nucleotides read TGTGCCTGGAGTGTTACAGCCTATGGCTACACCTTC. V gene TRBV30 combines with J gene TRBJ1-2; unclear D gene. Germline CDR1 reads GTSNPN; CDR2 reads SVGIG (reference sequence). This CDR3 has 12 amino acids. Trimming pared 0 bases from V and 4 bases from J, leaving 6 bases between.

The chain recombines TRBV27 with TRBJ2-7; D possibly corresponds to TRBD1 (5 bases). The germline gives CDR1 MNHEY, CDR2 SMNVEV (reference sequence). V lost 6 bases, J lost 4 bases, and 10 bases lay in between. CDR3 size: 12 residues. For the CDR3, the DNA is TGTGCCAGCAGGGAACCAGGGTACGAGCAGTACTTC. Residues: CASREPGYEQYF.

This clone was recorded once. CDR3 protein: CASSLKGVNYEQYF. CDR3 DNA sequence: TGTGCCAGCAGCTTAAAAGGGGTTAACTACGAGCAGTACTTC. J is TRBJ2-7 and V is TRBV13; maybe TRBD1 (5 bases). The germline CDR1 and CDR2 sequences are PRHDT and FYEKMQ (reference sequence). This CDR3 has 14 residues. V was trimmed by 2 bases and J by 3 bases, leaving 11 bases between them.

The chain is built from TRBV6-6 and TRBJ2-7; the match to TRBD2 covers 10 bases. V lost 0 bases and J lost 0; bases outside the gene matches: 2. CDR1 is MNHNY and CDR2 is SVGAGI in the germline V gene (reference sequence). The CDR3 runs 16 residues. CDR3 sequence reads: CASSYSSGGLSYEQYF. The DNA of the CDR3 is TGTGCCAGCAGTTACTCTAGCGGGGGGCTCTCCTACGAGCAGTACTTC.

The DNA for the CDR3 is TGTGCCAGCAGCCTCGGCCTAGCGGGGGGGCCCCCCTCCTACAATGAGCAGTTCTTC. This encodes CASSLGLAGGPPSYNEQFF. The rearrangement joins TRBV7-6 to TRBJ2-1, with TRBD2 matching over 12 bases. Germline V gene sequence: CDR1 SGHVS, CDR2 FNYEAQ. The junction had 11 bases not matched to a gene; V was cut back by 5 bases and J by 0 bases. The CDR3 runs to 19 residues. The full variable domain, with the rest looked up from reference TRBV7-6 and TRBJ2-1, is GAGVSQSPRYKVTKRGQDVALRCDPISGHVSLYWYRQALGQGPEFLTYFNYEAQQDKSGLPNDRFSAERPEGSISTLTIQRTEQRDSAMYRCASSLGLAGGPPSYNEQFFGPGTRLTVL.

This clone was counted a single time. The rearrangement joins TRBV18 to TRBJ2-6; 8 nucleotides line up with TRBD1. The CDR3 spans 18 residues. CDR1 KGHSH and CDR2 LQKENI come from the germline V gene. Losses at the gene ends were 3 bases for V and 0 bases for J; bases not matched to a gene: 7. CDR3 sequence (DNA): TGTGCCAGCTCACCCGGACAGGGCAGCCGCTCTGGGGCCAACGTCCTGACTTTC. Translation: CASSPGQGSRSGANVLTF.

The chain combines TRBV7-9 with TRBJ2-3; TRBD2 matches 9 bases. The CDR3 length is 16 residues. Unmatched junction bases numbered 6, after V lost 1 base and J lost 4 bases. From germline, CDR1 is SEHNR and CDR2 FQNEAQ (reference sequence). The CDR3 coding sequence is TGTGCCAGCAGCTTAGACGCTAGCGGGGCGGCAGATACGCAGTATTTT. It translates to CASSLDASGAADTQYF.

The sample holds a few counts of this clone. The same CDR3 also results from other DNA sequences found in this sample. The gene calls are TRBV9 and TRBJ2-5, with TRBD2 matching over 11 bases. J lost 3 bases, V lost 4 bases, and 2 bases had no gene match. The CDR3 has 14 residues. Germline V gene sequence: CDR1 SGDLS, CDR2 YYNGEE. The CDR3 loop reads CASSTSGGKETQYF. The CDR3 coding sequence is TGTGCCAGCAGCACTAGCGGGGGTAAAGAGACCCAGTACTTC.

The chain couples TRBV7-3 to TRBJ2-5, with D possibly matching TRBD2 (5 bases). The germline CDR1 and CDR2 sequences are SGHTA and FQGTGA. This CDR3 has 15 residues. Trimming shortened V by 3 bases and J by 2 bases, and 13 bases separated the two germline ends. This CDR3 reads CASSLYGDEQETQYF. In DNA form, the CDR3 reads TGTGCCAGCAGCTTGTACGGGGATGAACAAGAGACCCAGTACTTC.

This rearrangement joins TRBV11-2 to TRBJ1-1; the D gene is possibly TRBD1 (5 bases). The CDR3 is made up of 15 amino acids. The germline V and J ends were trimmed by 1 base and 4 bases, with 13 bases remaining between them. Germline V lookup: CDR1 SGHAT, CDR2 FQNNGV. CDR3 sequence (DNA): TGTGCCAGCAGCTTAGTGATGACAGAGGCCACTGAAGCTTTCTTT. Protein: CASSLVMTEATEAFF.

This clone was counted once. This chain links TRBV5-4 with TRBJ2-5; 12 bases match TRBD2. The assigned J gene may be wrong: the sequence end matches TRBJ2-7 better. From germline, CDR1 is SGHNT and CDR2 YYREEE (reference sequence). The CDR3 contains 15 residues. As DNA, the CDR3 is TGTGCCAGCAGCTCGACTAGCGGGGGCCGGGACGAGCAGTACTTC. Its translation is CASSSTSGGRDEQYF.

This clone is a singleton in its sample. The rearrangement links TRBV2 to TRBJ2-7; tentative D call: TRBD1 (5 bases). Trimming took off 1 base at V and 5 bases at J, with 12 bases between the two ends. The CDR3 has 14 amino acids. Germline-derived CDR1 and CDR2 are SNHLY and FYNNEI. The CDR3 protein is CASSEGQGGDEQYF. For the CDR3, the DNA is TGTGCCAGCAGTGAAGGGCAGGGTGGCGACGAGCAGTACTTC. Filled out from reference TRBV2 and TRBJ2-7, the complete variable domain reads EPEVTQTPSHQVTQMGQEVILRCVPISNHLYFYWYRQILGQKVEFLVSFYNNEISEKSEIFDDQFSVERPDGSNFTLKIRSTKLEDSAMYFCASSEGQGGDEQYFGPGTRLTVT.

The rearrangement uses TRBV13 and TRBJ2-1, with 7 bases identical to TRBD2. The CDR3 length is 16 residues. Trimming took 9 bases from V and 9 from J; bases not matched to a gene: 20. Looked up from germline, CDR1 is PRHDT and CDR2 is FYEKMQ (reference sequence). In DNA form, the CDR3 reads TGTGCCAGTTTGGGGGTAGCGCTCTCCGGGGGGATTGAGCAGTTCTTC. Its translation: CASLGVALSGGIEQFF.

V gene TRBV2 combines with J gene TRBJ1-1; 7 bases line up with TRBD1. V dropped 3 bases and J dropped 5; count of bases not matched to a gene: 3. The CDR3 length is 13 residues. CDR1 is SNHLY and CDR2 is FYNNEI in the germline V gene. This chain's CDR3 is CASSDQGGTEAFF. The CDR3 DNA is TGTGCCAGCAGTGACCAGGGGGGTACTGAAGCTTTCTTT. Based on the CDR3 plus reference TRBV2 and TRBJ1-1, the full variable domain is EPEVTQTPSHQVTQMGQEVILRCVPISNHLYFYWYRQILGQKVEFLVSFYNNEISEKSEIFDDQFSVERPDGSNFTLKIRSTKLEDSAMYFCASSDQGGTEAFFGQGTRLTVV.

The chain has TRBV21-1 and TRBJ1-5; TRBD1, the table's D call, lacks a check against the DNA. TRBV21-1 is a listed pseudogene. This CDR3 comprises 16 residues. The CDR3 coding sequence is TGTGCCAGCAGCCCACGAATGACAGGGGGCGGTCAGCCCCAGCATTTT. Protein product: CASSPRMTGGGQPQHF.

This chain uses TRBV13 with TRBJ1-5, with 8 bases identical to TRBD1. The J segment lost 3 bases and the V segment lost 5 bases, leaving 9 bases of the junction unmatched. The germline CDR1 and CDR2 sequences are PRHDT and FYEKMQ (reference sequence). The CDR3 is 16 residues long. CDR3 residues: CASSISTGAINQPQHF. The CDR3 nucleotides are TGTGCCAGCAGCATCTCGACAGGGGCGATCAATCAGCCCCAGCATTTT.

The chain joins TRBV27 to TRBJ2-1; D possibly corresponds to TRBD2 (9 bases). Deletions cut 0 bases from V and 7 bases from J, with 25 bases between. The germline CDR1 and CDR2 sequences are MNHEY and SMNVEV (reference sequence). The CDR3 is 19 residues long. CDR3 region: CASSLSWDRSLAGPNEQFF. CDR3 sequence (DNA): TGTGCCAGCAGTTTATCTTGGGACAGGAGCCTAGCGGGACCGAATGAGCAGTTCTTC.

The J gene is TRBJ1-1, the V gene TRBV6-1; D call uncertain. The V gene lost 4 bases and the J gene lost 6 bases, with 12 bases spanning the gap. CDR3 length equals 13 residues. CDR1 MNHNS and CDR2 SASEGT come from the germline V gene. CDR3 nucleotide sequence: TGTGCCAGCAGTGCCGTGGTTTTAGCTGAAGCTTTCTTT. This codes for CASSAVVLAEAFF.

V and J are TRBV2 and TRBJ2-1; 11 nucleotides agree with TRBD2. CDR1 is SNHLY, CDR2 FYNNEI, per germline. The CDR3 extends over 15 amino acids. The V and J ends lost 7 bases and 3 bases, in that order; junction bases with no gene match: 5. The CDR3 here is CASMEGTSGYNEQFF. CDR3 DNA: TGTGCCAGCATGGAGGGGACTAGCGGCTACAATGAGCAGTTCTTC.

This clone was detected only a few times. The V gene is TRBV5-1, the J gene TRBJ2-1, with D possibly being TRBD1 (6 bases). Germline values: CDR1 SGHRS, CDR2 YFSETQ. Trimming took off 7 bases at V and 6 bases at J, with 14 bases between the two ends. The CDR3 length is 13 residues. DNA for the CDR3: TGCGCCAGCGCCGGGACACCCAGCAATGAGCAGTTCTTC. Amino acid sequence: CASAGTPSNEQFF.

CDR3 coding DNA: TGTGCCAGCAGTGACCCGGAGGGGAACTATGAAAAACTGTTTTTT. Protein sequence: CASSDPEGNYEKLFF. The rearrangement joins TRBV25-1 to TRBJ1-4, with a possible D match to TRBD1 (5 bases). Trimming shortened V by 3 bases and J by 6 bases, and 14 bases separated the two germline ends. The CDR3 is made up of 15 amino acids. The V gene's germline CDR1 is MGHDK and CDR2 SYGVNS.

This chain joins TRBV7-9 and TRBJ2-7, with TRBD1 as a possible D gene (5 bases). This CDR3 is built from 14 residues. The germline CDR1 and CDR2 sequences are SEHNR and FQNEAQ (reference sequence). The V and J ends lost 0 bases and 8 bases respectively, with 14 bases between them. The CDR3 bases are TGTGCCAGCAGCTTAGCGGATCGGACAAAGAAGCAGTACTTC. As protein: CASSLADRTKKQYF.

The chain couples TRBV2 to TRBJ2-1, with D hard to call. Germline assignment: CDR1 SNHLY and CDR2 FYNNEI. V was shortened by 6 bases and J by 14 bases, with 11 bases between the two germline ends. This CDR3 region has 10 residues. CDR3 sequence: CASRARVKFF. CDR3 in DNA: TGTGCCAGCAGGGCTAGAGTTAAGTTCTTC.

The chain combines TRBV19 with TRBJ1-1, with D possibly being TRBD1 (6 bases). Germline values: CDR1 LNHDA, CDR2 SQIVND (reference sequence). The CDR3 spans 15 residues. V gave up 4 bases and J gave up 6 bases, with 18 bases separating them. CDR3 coding DNA: TGTGCCAGTAGTAACCCCAGGGGTGTCGGCGCTGAAGCTTTCTTT. It encodes CASSNPRGVGAEAFF.

CDR3 sequence: CASSPQGLSSYEQYF. The CDR3 DNA sequence: TGTGCCAGCAGTCCACAGGGCCTTAGCTCCTACGAGCAGTACTTC. The chain carries TRBV2 and TRBJ2-7; D may be TRBD1 (6 bases). V dropped 5 bases and J dropped 0 bases, with 14 bases sitting between them. This CDR3 contains 15 residues. Germline V gene lookup returns CDR1 SNHLY and CDR2 FYNNEI. The whole variable domain, filled in from reference TRBV2 and TRBJ2-7, reads EPEVTQTPSHQVTQMGQEVILRCVPISNHLYFYWYRQILGQKVEFLVSFYNNEISEKSEIFDDQFSVERPDGSNFTLKIRSTKLEDSAMYFCASSPQGLSSYEQYFGPGTRLTVT.

The chain has TRBV13 and TRBJ2-3; 9 positions match TRBD2. The ends lost 10 bases at V and 0 bases at J; junction bases unmatched: 11. The CDR3 is made up of 16 amino acids. Germline CDR1 and CDR2: PRHDT and FYEKMQ (reference sequence). In DNA form, the CDR3 reads TGTGCCACAAGGGCTAGCGGGGAGTCTAGCACAGATACGCAGTATTTT. Its protein is CATRASGESSTDTQYF.

The CDR3 sequence is CASSLPEQGAGEQYF. The CDR3, as DNA: TGTGCCAGCAGCCTGCCCGAACAGGGGGCAGGAGAGCAGTACTTC. This chain links TRBV5-6 with TRBJ2-7, with 9 bases fitting TRBD1. CDR3 length: 15 amino acids. The germline V gene encodes CDR1 SGHDT and CDR2 YYEEEE. J lost 7 bases, V lost 4 bases, and 12 bases had no gene match. The full variable domain, in which reference TRBV5-6 and TRBJ2-7 provide the parts outside the CDR3, is DAGVTQSPTHLIKTRGQQVTLRCSPKSGHDTVSWYQQALGQGPQFIFQYYEEEERQRGNFPDRFSGHQFPNYSSELNVNALLLGDSALYLCASSLPEQGAGEQYFGPGTRLTVT.

The CDR3 DNA reads TGTGCCAGCAGCCCCCAGGGCGGCGGTGGAAACACCATATATTTT. Residues: CASSPQGGGGNTIYF. V gene TRBV6-5 combines with J gene TRBJ1-3; the D gene is possibly TRBD1 (5 bases). CDR1 MNHEY and CDR2 SVGAGI come from the germline V gene. This CDR3 has 15 amino acids. The V and J ends lost 6 bases and 3 bases respectively, with 15 bases between them.

This clone was recorded a few times. The rearrangement joins TRBV28 to TRBJ2-7; 10 bases are shared with TRBD2. V trimming: 5 bases; J trimming: 2 bases; junction bases outside the gene matches: 3. The CDR3 has 14 residues. Per the germline V gene, CDR1 is MDHEN and CDR2 is SYDVKM. The CDR3 coding sequence is TGTGCCAGCAGTCCTCTAGCGGGAGCCTACGAGCAGTACTTC. Translating gives CASSPLAGAYEQYF.

This clone was found once. CDR3 loop: CASSGGQGMRNEQFF. CDR3 bases: TGTGCCAGCAGCGGGGGACAGGGGATGCGCAATGAGCAGTTCTTC. The chain combines TRBV9 with TRBJ2-1; 10 positions match TRBD1. The germline CDR1 and CDR2 sequences are SGDLS and YYNGEE. The CDR3 spans 15 residues. Trimming took 3 bases from V and 6 from J; bases not matched to a gene: 6.